The clone carrying this T cell receptor beta chain showed up just once. These data are taken from a study of shared T cell receptors in the human thymus. This table comes from immunoSEQ multiplex PCR, and its TCRdb copy is limited to in-frame clones, with some not included. The sample includes 550,000 to 800,000 clones, 70% to 90% seen only once; the top ten take around 0.01%. Unmatched junction bases numbered 10, after V lost 3 bases and J lost 7 bases. In germline, CDR1 is SGHRS, CDR2 YFSETQ. CDR3 length equals 16 residues. A further study also used this sample, focusing on human thymus T cells. That investigation notes: Serving as donors were healthy Finnish infants, each of whom was having open corrective surgery for congenital heart defects. Resections were taken during corrective heart surgery, and the thymus tissue came from these. Use of V and J genes seemed skewed within the thymic and blood repertoires. Unrelated individuals were reported by related research to share highly overlapping thymic repertoires.

The source is a girl in the first two years of life with a congenital heart defect. The rearrangement uses TRBV5-1 and TRBJ1-2; 12 bases map to TRBD1. The sequenced sample consisted of thymocytes. CDR3 protein: CASSSPRDRGRRGYTF. The CDR3 DNA is TGCGCCAGCAGCTCGCCCCGGGACAGGGGGCGACGTGGCTACACCTTC.